This entry is about one T cell receptor (beta chain). V was shortened by 1 base and J by 4 bases, with 13 bases between the two germline ends. CDR3 size: 15 residues. The data derive from a study of blood T cells in healthy people across ages. With a J-beta primer mix and a sample-barcoded 5' primer, a second PCR ran about 6 to 11 cycles. The study obtained at least 2.5 million CDR3-containing paired-end reads from every sample. MiXCR, applied by TCRdb to the 5' RACE reads, yields one record per CDR3 protein. The repertoire has about 1,400,000 distinct CDR3 sequences, roughly 59% of them found once; the top ten carry 5.5% to 8%. Peripheral blood, around 10 milliliters per donor, was collected.

V gene TRBV12-3 or TRBV12-4 combines with J gene TRBJ1-2; D call uncertain. This clonotype originated in a man aged 18-30 years in good health. Sequenced sample: blood. The CDR3 spells CASSLGVGGSYGYTF. CDR3 coding DNA: TGTGCCAGCAGTTTAGGTGTTGGAGGGAGCTATGGCTACACCTTC.